These T cell receptor beta chains were read from a single sample in a study of shared T cell receptors in the human thymus. TCRdb's table, derived via immunoSEQ multiplex PCR, lists solely in-frame clones and lacks some. The sample shows 650,000 to 950,000 clones, approximately 83% of them seen only once. These data also formed part of another study, on human thymus T cells.

The sequencing input was thymocytes. The source is a girl less than two years old with a congenital heart defect. CDR3s include the opening cysteine and the closing phenylalanine or tryptophan. The D gene is left open where the match is weak. Only some rows state a clone size, as once, few, many or a class for expanded clones.

abundance: .; v_gene: TRBV12-5; d_gene: TRBD1; j_gene: TRBJ1-2; CDR3nt: TGTGCTAGTGGTTTGGGGGTGGACAGGATGAACTATGGCTACACCTTC; CDR3aa: CASGLGVDRMNYGYTF
abundance: .; v_gene: TRBV7-2; d_gene: .; j_gene: TRBJ1-1; CDR3nt: TGTGCCAGCAGCTTCATACAGGGCCGGGGTTCTAAAGCTTTCTTT; CDR3aa: CASSFIQGRGSKAFF
abundance: .; v_gene: TRBV9; d_gene: .; j_gene: TRBJ2-1; CDR3nt: TGTGCCAGCAGCGGACGTTTGACACCTTACAATGAGCAGTTCTTC; CDR3aa: CASSGRLTPYNEQFF
abundance: .; v_gene: TRBV5-8; d_gene: .; j_gene: TRBJ1-1; CDR3nt: TGTGCCAGCGGCTCTCCCCCTGGGGGGTATGAAGCTTTCTTT; CDR3aa: CASGSPPGGYEAFF
abundance: .; v_gene: TRBV7-9; d_gene: TRBD1; j_gene: TRBJ2-7; CDR3nt: TGTGCCAGCAGCTCCACAAATGGACAGGGGGCTGGTGAGCAGTACTTC; CDR3aa: CASSSTNGQGAGEQYF
abundance: .; v_gene: TRBV30; d_gene: TRBD2; j_gene: TRBJ2-7; CDR3nt: TGTGCCTGGAGCAGTAGCGGGGGGACCGCCTACGAGCAGTACTTC; CDR3aa: CAWSSSGGTAYEQYF
abundance: .; v_gene: TRBV30; d_gene: .; j_gene: TRBJ1-1; CDR3nt: TGTGCCTGGTCACAGTCGAACACTGAAGCTTTCTTT; CDR3aa: CAWSQSNTEAFF
abundance: once; v_gene: TRBV15; d_gene: TRBD1; j_gene: TRBJ1-4; CDR3nt: TGTGCCACCAGCTCCCTCCCCGGGACAGGGTTATTGGAAAAACTGTTTTTT; CDR3aa: CATSSLPGTGLLEKLFF
abundance: few; v_gene: TRBV6-1; d_gene: .; j_gene: TRBJ1-6; CDR3nt: TGTGCCAGCAGTGATATGCAGGGATATTCACCCCTCCACTTT; CDR3aa: CASSDMQGYSPLHF
abundance: .; v_gene: TRBV5-1; d_gene: TRBD2; j_gene: TRBJ2-3; CDR3nt: TGCGCCAGCAGCTGTAGACTAGCGGGGGGAGCAGATACGCAGTATTTT; CDR3aa: CASSCRLAGGADTQYF
abundance: few; v_gene: TRBV7-4; d_gene: .; j_gene: TRBJ1-1; CDR3nt: TGTGCCAGCAGCTTAGGATCAACAGAGAACACTGAAGCTTTCTTT; CDR3aa: CASSLGSTENTEAFF
abundance: .; v_gene: TRBV4-3; d_gene: .; j_gene: TRBJ2-7; CDR3nt: TGCGCCAGCAGCCAAGGGGGGGACAGTCACGCGACCTACGAGCAGTACTTC; CDR3aa: CASSQGGDSHATYEQYF
abundance: few; v_gene: TRBV28; d_gene: .; j_gene: TRBJ1-2; CDR3nt: TGTGCCAGCAGTTTCGGTACTAACTATGGCTACACCTTC; CDR3aa: CASSFGTNYGYTF
abundance: once; v_gene: TRBV10-3; d_gene: .; j_gene: TRBJ1-2; CDR3nt: TGTGCCATCCTCGGAGGGAGGGAAAAACTTAACTATGGCTACACCTTC; CDR3aa: CAILGGREKLNYGYTF
abundance: .; v_gene: TRBV27; d_gene: TRBD1; j_gene: TRBJ1-2; CDR3nt: TGTGCCAGCAGTTTTCAGACAGGGAGTGATGATGGCTACACCTTC; CDR3aa: CASSFQTGSDDGYTF
abundance: .; v_gene: TRBV6-5; d_gene: TRBD2; j_gene: TRBJ2-3; CDR3nt: TGTGCCAGCAGTCCACGGGGGGGCGTAGATACGCAGTATTTT; CDR3aa: CASSPRGGVDTQYF
abundance: .; v_gene: TRBV6-4; d_gene: .; j_gene: TRBJ1-1; CDR3nt: TGTGCCAGCAGACCCGAGGAGGGGAAAGCTTTCTTT; CDR3aa: CASRPEEGKAFF
abundance: .; v_gene: TRBV10-3; d_gene: .; j_gene: TRBJ2-2; CDR3nt: TGTGCCATTACAAGCGGAACCACCGGGGAGCTGTTTTTT; CDR3aa: CAITSGTTGELFF
abundance: .; v_gene: TRBV7-9; d_gene: .; j_gene: TRBJ2-6; CDR3nt: TGTGCCAGCAGCTTACGGTCAGGGACTTCTGGGGCCAACGTCCTGACTTTC; CDR3aa: CASSLRSGTSGANVLTF
abundance: .; v_gene: TRBV5-5; d_gene: .; j_gene: TRBJ1-5; CDR3nt: TGTGCCAGCAGCTTGGTTCGGGGTCAGCCCCAGCATTTT; CDR3aa: CASSLVRGQPQHF
abundance: .; v_gene: TRBV5-1; d_gene: TRBD1; j_gene: TRBJ1-1; CDR3nt: TGCGCCAGCAGCATAGGGACAGGGGGCGTGTCGGTGAACACTGAAGCTTTCTTT; CDR3aa: CASSIGTGGVSVNTEAFF
abundance: .; v_gene: TRBV7-2; d_gene: TRBD1; j_gene: TRBJ2-7; CDR3nt: TGTGCCAGCAGCAAGAGACAGGGCTACGAGCAGTACTTC; CDR3aa: CASSKRQGYEQYF
abundance: .; v_gene: TRBV6-6; d_gene: TRBD2; j_gene: TRBJ2-3; CDR3nt: TGTGCCAGCAGTTACGTAGCGGGGGGGCCCCCAGATACGCAGTATTTT; CDR3aa: CASSYVAGGPPDTQYF
abundance: few; v_gene: TRBV9; d_gene: .; j_gene: TRBJ1-3; CDR3nt: TGTGCCAGCAGCCTCCACGGTCCCGGAAACACCATATATTTT; CDR3aa: CASSLHGPGNTIYF
abundance: .; v_gene: TRBV5-6; d_gene: TRBD1; j_gene: TRBJ2-3; CDR3nt: TGTGCCAGCAGCTTGGTTTACTCAGAGGGGGCGAATACGCAGTATTTT; CDR3aa: CASSLVYSEGANTQYF
abundance: few; v_gene: TRBV2; d_gene: .; j_gene: TRBJ1-1; CDR3nt: TGTGCCAGCAGAACGAGCTACCCGGGCACTGAAGCTTTCTTT; CDR3aa: CASRTSYPGTEAFF
abundance: .; v_gene: TRBV6-1; d_gene: .; j_gene: TRBJ2-7; CDR3nt: TGTGCCAGCAGGAGGGCCTACGAGCAGTACTTC; CDR3aa: CASRRAYEQYF
abundance: few; v_gene: TRBV5-1; d_gene: .; j_gene: TRBJ1-6; CDR3nt: TGCGCCAGCAGCTTGGCCGGCCCAAGGGAGTATTCACCCCTCCACTTT; CDR3aa: CASSLAGPREYSPLHF
abundance: .; v_gene: TRBV6-5; d_gene: .; j_gene: TRBJ1-1; CDR3nt: TGTGCCAGCAGTTACTCGCGGCAGTTCATGAACACTGAAGCTTTCTTT; CDR3aa: CASSYSRQFMNTEAFF
abundance: .; v_gene: TRBV9; d_gene: TRBD1; j_gene: TRBJ1-1; CDR3nt: TGTGCCAGCAGCAACCCCGGGACAGGGGTGGAAGGGAGCACTGAAGCTTTCTTT; CDR3aa: CASSNPGTGVEGSTEAFF
abundance: .; v_gene: TRBV15; d_gene: TRBD1; j_gene: TRBJ2-7; CDR3nt: TGTGCCACCAGCCTGAGACAGGGTTTTAATTCCGCGACGCGTCAGTACTTC; CDR3aa: CATSLRQGFNSATRQYF
abundance: .; v_gene: TRBV5-6; d_gene: TRBD1; j_gene: TRBJ2-7; CDR3nt: TGTGCCAGCAGCTTGAGAGACAGGGTGGGAGAGCAGTACTTC; CDR3aa: CASSLRDRVGEQYF
abundance: .; v_gene: TRBV11-2; d_gene: TRBD1; j_gene: TRBJ2-7; CDR3nt: TGTGCCAGCAGCTTAGGGGACAGGAAAACCTACGAGCAGTACTTC; CDR3aa: CASSLGDRKTYEQYF
abundance: .; v_gene: TRBV27; d_gene: .; j_gene: TRBJ2-7; CDR3nt: TGTGCCAGCAGTTTATCACAGGGAGCATACGAGCAGTACTTC; CDR3aa: CASSLSQGAYEQYF
abundance: .; v_gene: TRBV11-2; d_gene: .; j_gene: TRBJ1-5; CDR3nt: TGTGCCAGCAGCCCCGGAGCGGGGCCCCAGCATTTT; CDR3aa: CASSPGAGPQHF
abundance: .; v_gene: TRBV12-5; d_gene: .; j_gene: TRBJ1-1; CDR3nt: TGTGCTAGTGGTTATGTGGGGGCGAAAGTGAACACTGAAGCTTTCTTT; CDR3aa: CASGYVGAKVNTEAFF
abundance: .; v_gene: TRBV14; d_gene: .; j_gene: TRBJ2-1; CDR3nt: TGTGCCAGCAGCCAAGATGACGGGCAGGGGCGACACAATGAGCAGTTCTTC; CDR3aa: CASSQDDGQGRHNEQFF
abundance: once; v_gene: TRBV7-2; d_gene: .; j_gene: TRBJ1-1; CDR3nt: TGTGCCAGCAGGACACAGGGAGACACTGAAGCTTTCTTT; CDR3aa: CASRTQGDTEAFF
abundance: .; v_gene: TRBV5-1; d_gene: .; j_gene: TRBJ2-7; CDR3nt: TGCGCCAGCAGCTGCAACCCAAACCCCTCAAGAGACGAGCAGTACTTC; CDR3aa: CASSCNPNPSRDEQYF
abundance: .; v_gene: TRBV5-1; d_gene: .; j_gene: TRBJ2-1; CDR3nt: TGCGCCAGCAGTCTGTTCCATGAGCAGTTCTTC; CDR3aa: CASSLFHEQFF
abundance: .; v_gene: TRBV2; d_gene: .; j_gene: TRBJ1-2; CDR3nt: TGTGCCAGCAGTGAGATGAAGCACAGAAAATACTATGGCTACACCTTC; CDR3aa: CASSEMKHRKYYGYTF
abundance: few; v_gene: TRBV5-1; d_gene: .; j_gene: TRBJ2-3; CDR3nt: TGCGCCAGCAGCAGGGAGGTCCGACCAGATACGCAGTATTTT; CDR3aa: CASSREVRPDTQYF
abundance: .; v_gene: TRBV6-6; d_gene: TRBD1; j_gene: TRBJ1-2; CDR3nt: TGTGCCAGCACCGACAGGGGAGAGGGTGGTCCCCGCTACACCTTC; CDR3aa: CASTDRGEGGPRYTF
abundance: .; v_gene: TRBV6-7; d_gene: .; j_gene: TRBJ1-6; CDR3nt: TGTGCCAGCACCGGACTCCCCAGCTCCTATAATTCACCCCTCCACTTT; CDR3aa: CASTGLPSSYNSPLHF
abundance: .; v_gene: TRBV5-1; d_gene: .; j_gene: TRBJ1-2; CDR3nt: TGCGCCAGCAGCTTGGGCAACCCACTTTATGGCTACACCTTC; CDR3aa: CASSLGNPLYGYTF
abundance: .; v_gene: TRBV6-4; d_gene: TRBD1; j_gene: TRBJ1-5; CDR3nt: TGTGCCAGCAGTGACAGACCCAGGGGATCTAGGGACAGAAAAAATAGCAATCAGCCCCAGCATTTT; CDR3aa: CASSDRPRGSRDRKNSNQPQHF
abundance: .; v_gene: TRBV19; d_gene: .; j_gene: TRBJ2-7; CDR3nt: TGTGCCAGTAACTCAGGGCATCTACCCTACGAGCAGTACTTC; CDR3aa: CASNSGHLPYEQYF
abundance: .; v_gene: TRBV9; d_gene: .; j_gene: TRBJ2-1; CDR3nt: TGTGCCAGCAACCCCGGACAGTCCTACAATGAGCAGTTCTTC; CDR3aa: CASNPGQSYNEQFF
abundance: .; v_gene: TRBV5-6; d_gene: .; j_gene: TRBJ1-4; CDR3nt: TGTGCCAGCACCTCACTGGGATGGGGCGCGATTGAGGAAAAACTGTTTTTT; CDR3aa: CASTSLGWGAIEEKLFF
abundance: .; v_gene: TRBV5-6; d_gene: .; j_gene: TRBJ2-7; CDR3nt: TGTGCCAGCAGCTTTCAGGGTTTTCGCTACGAGCAGTACTTC; CDR3aa: CASSFQGFRYEQYF
abundance: .; v_gene: TRBV29-1; d_gene: .; j_gene: TRBJ2-5; CDR3nt: TGCAGCGTTGAGGGGCCGAGCTTCAAAGAGACCCAGTACTTC; CDR3aa: CSVEGPSFKETQYF
abundance: .; v_gene: TRBV7-7; d_gene: TRBD1; j_gene: TRBJ1-6; CDR3nt: TGTGCTAGCAGCAACAGGGGGAGTTCACCCCTCCACTTT; CDR3aa: CASSNRGSSPLHF
abundance: .; v_gene: TRBV7-8; d_gene: .; j_gene: TRBJ1-5; CDR3nt: TGTGCCAGCAGCTTAGCGTACACCCAGCCCCAGCATTTT; CDR3aa: CASSLAYTQPQHF
abundance: .; v_gene: TRBV7-2; d_gene: .; j_gene: TRBJ2-5; CDR3nt: TGTGCCAGCAGCCCGATTGGGCTATTCCGGGGGCAAGAGACCCAGTACTTC; CDR3aa: CASSPIGLFRGQETQYF
abundance: once; v_gene: TRBV29-1; d_gene: .; j_gene: TRBJ1-1; CDR3nt: TGCAGCGTTGAAGATGGGTGGGGGCCTTCAGCCGACACTGAAGCTTTCTTT; CDR3aa: CSVEDGWGPSADTEAFF